This TCR beta chain was captured in a study of control samples from healthy donors and cancer patients. The CDR3 is made up of 14 amino acids. With V trimmed by 6 bases and J by 8 bases, 6 bases remained unmatched. Germline CDR1 reads ENHRY; CDR2 reads SYGVKD. TCRdb keeps only in-frame clones here, not all; method: immunoSEQ multiplex PCR. The repertoire holds roughly 130,000 clones, with roughly 92% as singletons. The chain carries TRBV10-3 and TRBJ1-6, with 8 positions matching TRBD1. The source material was blood. This receptor was obtained from a man aged 25 to 40 in good health. The CDR3 sequence: CAIRRDRSDSPLHF. The CDR3 DNA sequence: TGTGCCATCAGGAGGGACAGGTCGGATTCACCCCTCCACTTT.